The next 2 T cell receptor beta chains were all read from a single sample in a study of response to subunit inactivated influenza vaccine. From the RT-PCR reads, TCRdb called clonotypes with MiXCR, one entry per CDR3 protein. The table has approximately 500,000 distinct CDR3 sequences, about an eighth seen once. This specimen consisted of PBMCs from blood, obtained roughly 46 days after vaccination. The receptors stem from a man in his fifties who received an inactivated influenza vaccine.

There are many counts of this clonotype. The CDR3 coding sequence is TGCGCCAGCAGCATGGGACAGGAGAATCGCGAGCAGTACTTC. Translation: CASSMGQENREQYF. This sequence joins TRBV5-1 and TRBJ2-7, with 8 bases identical to TRBD1. The J segment lost 6 bases and the V segment lost 4 bases, leaving 9 bases of the junction unmatched. CDR3 length equals 14 residues. CDR1 SGHRS and CDR2 YFSETQ come from the germline V gene.

This clonotype has just a few counts. The chain employs TRBV28 and TRBJ2-2; 7 bases map to TRBD1. The CDR3 has 15 residues. V lost 6 bases to trimming and J lost 8 bases; unmatched junction nucleotides: 12. The germline V gene has CDR1 MDHEN and CDR2 SYDVKM. DNA of the CDR3: TGTGCCAGCAGCACCGGGACAGCGACCCCAGGGGAGCTGTTTTTT. Protein sequence: CASSTGTATPGELFF.